This paragraph covers one T cell receptor (beta chain) sequence. Its antigen is unidentified. This entry belongs to a study of shared clonotypes between healthy human individuals. Notes on the study in general: A generally larger estimated richness was seen in naive subsets than in memory subsets. Non-shared clonotypes displayed generation probabilities falling below those of clonotypes present in all four donors.

Samples underwent the assay at deep level. Assay: immunoSEQ multiplex PCR; the TCRdb copy retains only in-frame clones and omits some. The sample lists millions of clones, roughly 94% occurring once. It was into CD45RA+ naive and CD45RA-negative memory subsets that the CD4+ cells were split. The sequenced sample was naive CD4+ T cells sorted from blood. Subset defined: CD45RA+ positively selected. The receptor was derived from a man aged 18-30 years in good health.

The CDR3 DNA follows: TGTGCCAGCAACCCAATACAGATTTCCTACGAGCAGTACTTC. It yields the protein CASNPIQISYEQYF. The chain employs TRBV11-2 and TRBJ2-7; D is undetermined. Germline V gives CDR1 SGHAT, CDR2 FQNNGV. The CDR3 has 14 amino acids. The germline V and J ends were trimmed by 7 bases and 1 base, with 14 bases remaining between them. The full variable domain, rest sourced from reference TRBV11-2 and TRBJ2-7, is EAGVAQSPRYKIIEKRQSVAFWCNPISGHATLYWYQQILGQGPKLLIQFQNNGVVDDSQLPKDRFSAERLKGVDSTLKIQPAKLEDSAVYLCASNPIQISYEQYFGPGTRLTVT.